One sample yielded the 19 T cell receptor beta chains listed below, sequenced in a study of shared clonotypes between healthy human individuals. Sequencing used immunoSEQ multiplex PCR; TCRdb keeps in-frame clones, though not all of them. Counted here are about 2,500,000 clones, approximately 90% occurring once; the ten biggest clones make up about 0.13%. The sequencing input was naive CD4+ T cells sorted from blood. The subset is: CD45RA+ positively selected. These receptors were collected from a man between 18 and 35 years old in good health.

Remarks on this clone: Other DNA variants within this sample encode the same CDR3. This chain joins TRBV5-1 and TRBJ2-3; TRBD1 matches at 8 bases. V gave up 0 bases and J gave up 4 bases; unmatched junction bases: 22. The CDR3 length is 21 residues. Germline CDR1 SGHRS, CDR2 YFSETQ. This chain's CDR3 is CASSLVSLLFGSGGSADTQYF. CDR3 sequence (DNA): TGCGCCAGCAGCTTGGTATCCCTCTTATTTGGATCAGGGGGCAGCGCAGATACGCAGTATTTT. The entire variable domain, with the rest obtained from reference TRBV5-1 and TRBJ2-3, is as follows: KAGVTQTPRYLIKTRGQQVTLSCSPISGHRSVSWYQQTPGQGLQFLFEYFSETQRNKGNFPGRFSGRQFSNSRSEMNVSTLELGDSALYLCASSLVSLLFGSGGSADTQYFGPGTRLTVL.

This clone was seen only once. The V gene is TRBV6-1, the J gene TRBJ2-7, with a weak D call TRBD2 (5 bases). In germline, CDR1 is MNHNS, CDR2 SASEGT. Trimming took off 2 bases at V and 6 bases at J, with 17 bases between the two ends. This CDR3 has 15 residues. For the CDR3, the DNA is TGTGCCAGCAGTGAATCTCAGAGCCCGGGAAGCGAGCAGTACTTC. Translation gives CASSESQSPGSEQYF.

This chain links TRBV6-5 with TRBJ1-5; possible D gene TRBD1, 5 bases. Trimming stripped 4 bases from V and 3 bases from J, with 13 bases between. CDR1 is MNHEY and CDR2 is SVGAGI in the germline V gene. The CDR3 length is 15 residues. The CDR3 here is CASSSLRGDNQPQHF. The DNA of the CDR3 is TGTGCCAGCAGTTCCCTCCGGGGGGACAATCAGCCCCAGCATTTT.

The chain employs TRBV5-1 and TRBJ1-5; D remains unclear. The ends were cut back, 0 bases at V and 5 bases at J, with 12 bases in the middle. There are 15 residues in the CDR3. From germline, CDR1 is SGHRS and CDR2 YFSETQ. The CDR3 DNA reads TGCGCCAGCAGCTTGGACTTGGGCCCCTATCAGCCCCAGCATTTT. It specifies CASSLDLGPYQPQHF.

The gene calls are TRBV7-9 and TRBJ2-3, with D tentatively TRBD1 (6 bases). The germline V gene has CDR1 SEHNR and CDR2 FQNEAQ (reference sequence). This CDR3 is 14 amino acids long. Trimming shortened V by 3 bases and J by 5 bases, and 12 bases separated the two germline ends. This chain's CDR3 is CASSLVRGEDTQYF. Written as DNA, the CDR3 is TGTGCCAGCAGCTTGGTCAGGGGTGAAGATACGCAGTATTTT. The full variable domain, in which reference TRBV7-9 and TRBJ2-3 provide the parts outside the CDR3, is DTGVSQNPRHKITKRGQNVTFRCDPISEHNRLYWYRQTLGQGPEFLTYFQNEAQLEKSRLLSDRFSAERPKGSFSTLEIQRTEQGDSAMYLCASSLVRGEDTQYFGPGTRLTVL.

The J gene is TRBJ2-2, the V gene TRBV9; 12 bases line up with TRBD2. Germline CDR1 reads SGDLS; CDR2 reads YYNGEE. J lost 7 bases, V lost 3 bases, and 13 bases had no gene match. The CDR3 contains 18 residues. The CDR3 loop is CASSGRFTSGRKDGELFF. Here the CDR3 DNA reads TGTGCCAGCAGCGGCCGATTTACTAGCGGGAGGAAGGACGGGGAGCTGTTTTTT.

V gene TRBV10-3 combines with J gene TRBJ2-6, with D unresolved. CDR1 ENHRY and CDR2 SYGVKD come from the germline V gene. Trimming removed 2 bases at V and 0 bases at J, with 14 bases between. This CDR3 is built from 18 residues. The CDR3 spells CAISENLGRRSGANVLTF. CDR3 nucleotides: TGTGCCATCAGTGAGAATCTAGGACGCCGCTCTGGGGCCAACGTCCTGACTTTC.

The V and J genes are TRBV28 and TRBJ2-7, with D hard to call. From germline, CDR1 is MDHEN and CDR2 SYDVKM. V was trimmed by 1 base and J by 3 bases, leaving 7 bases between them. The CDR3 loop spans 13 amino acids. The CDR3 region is CASSLFNSYEQYF. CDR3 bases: TGTGCCAGCAGTTTATTTAACAGCTACGAGCAGTACTTC.

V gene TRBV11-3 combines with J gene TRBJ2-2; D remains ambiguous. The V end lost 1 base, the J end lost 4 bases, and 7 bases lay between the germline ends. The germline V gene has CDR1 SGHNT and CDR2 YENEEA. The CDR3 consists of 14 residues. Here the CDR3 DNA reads TGTGCCAGCAGCTTAGGCGGTCGCACCGGGGAGCTGTTTTTT. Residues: CASSLGGRTGELFF.

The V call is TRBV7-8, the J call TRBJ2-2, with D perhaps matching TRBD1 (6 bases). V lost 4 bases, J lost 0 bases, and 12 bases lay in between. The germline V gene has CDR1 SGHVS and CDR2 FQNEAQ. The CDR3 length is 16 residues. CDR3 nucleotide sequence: TGTGCCAGCAGCTACCGGGACATTCCGAACACCGGGGAGCTGTTTTTT. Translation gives CASSYRDIPNTGELFF.

This CDR3 is CASSRDSNQPQHF. CDR3 nucleotides: TGTGCCAGCTCTCGGGACAGCAATCAGCCCCAGCATTTT. This rearrangement joins TRBV5-6 to TRBJ1-5; D is possibly TRBD1 (5 bases). The CDR3 is 13 residues long. V gave up 7 bases and J gave up 1 base, with 9 bases separating them. From germline, CDR1 is SGHDT and CDR2 YYEEEE. The full variable domain, in which reference TRBV5-6 and TRBJ1-5 provide the parts outside the CDR3, is DAGVTQSPTHLIKTRGQQVTLRCSPKSGHDTVSWYQQALGQGPQFIFQYYEEEERQRGNFPDRFSGHQFPNYSSELNVNALLLGDSALYLCASSRDSNQPQHFGDGTRLSIL.

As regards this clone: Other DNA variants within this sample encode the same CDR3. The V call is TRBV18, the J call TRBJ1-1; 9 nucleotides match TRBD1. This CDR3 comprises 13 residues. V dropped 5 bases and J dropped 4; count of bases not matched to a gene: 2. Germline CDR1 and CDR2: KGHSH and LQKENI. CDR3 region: CASSGQGSTEAFF. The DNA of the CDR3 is TGTGCCAGCTCAGGACAGGGGAGCACTGAAGCTTTCTTT.

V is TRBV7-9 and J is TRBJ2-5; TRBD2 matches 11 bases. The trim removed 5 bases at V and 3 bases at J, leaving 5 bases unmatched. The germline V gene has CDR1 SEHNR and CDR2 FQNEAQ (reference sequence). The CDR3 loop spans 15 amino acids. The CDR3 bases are TGTGCCAGCAGCAAGGGACTAGCGGAAAAAGAGACCCAGTACTTC. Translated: CASSKGLAEKETQYF.

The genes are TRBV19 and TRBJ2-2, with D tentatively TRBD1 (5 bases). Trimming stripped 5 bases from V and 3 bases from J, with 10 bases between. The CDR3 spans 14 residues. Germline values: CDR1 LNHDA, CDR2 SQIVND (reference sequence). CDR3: CASSATGDTGELFF. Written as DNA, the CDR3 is TGTGCCAGTAGTGCCACAGGAGACACCGGGGAGCTGTTTTTT.

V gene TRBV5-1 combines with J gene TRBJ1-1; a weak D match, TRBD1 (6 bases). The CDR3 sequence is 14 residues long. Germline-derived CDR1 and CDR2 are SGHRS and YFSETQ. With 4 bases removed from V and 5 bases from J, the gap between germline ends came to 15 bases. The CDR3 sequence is CASSLKGGGTEAFF. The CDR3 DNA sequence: TGCGCCAGCAGCCTTAAGGGGGGTGGGACTGAAGCTTTCTTT.

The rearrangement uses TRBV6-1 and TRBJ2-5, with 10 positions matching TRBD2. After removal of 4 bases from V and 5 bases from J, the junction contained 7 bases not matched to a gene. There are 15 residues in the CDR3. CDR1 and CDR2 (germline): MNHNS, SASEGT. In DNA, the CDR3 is TGTGCCAGCAGTGTAGACGGTAGCGGGGGGGAGACCCAGTACTTC. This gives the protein CASSVDGSGGETQYF.

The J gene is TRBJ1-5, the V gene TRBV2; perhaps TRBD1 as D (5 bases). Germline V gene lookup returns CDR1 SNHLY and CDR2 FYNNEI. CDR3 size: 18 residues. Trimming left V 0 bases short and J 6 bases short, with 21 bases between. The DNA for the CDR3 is TGTGCCAGCAGTGAAGCGTGGGTAGTCAGAGGGGCTCGTCAGCCCCAGCATTTT. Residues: CASSEAWVVRGARQPQHF.

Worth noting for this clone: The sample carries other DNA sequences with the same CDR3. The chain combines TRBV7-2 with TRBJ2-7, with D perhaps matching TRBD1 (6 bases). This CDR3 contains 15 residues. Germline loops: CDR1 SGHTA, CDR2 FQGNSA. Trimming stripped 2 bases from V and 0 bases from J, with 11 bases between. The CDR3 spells CASSLSTGSSYEQYF. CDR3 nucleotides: TGTGCCAGCAGCTTAAGTACAGGGAGCTCCTACGAGCAGTACTTC.

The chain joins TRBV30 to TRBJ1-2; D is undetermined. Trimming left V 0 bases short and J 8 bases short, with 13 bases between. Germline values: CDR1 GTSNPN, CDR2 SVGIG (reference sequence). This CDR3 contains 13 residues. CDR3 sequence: CAWSVIRTGGYTF. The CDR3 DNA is TGTGCCTGGAGTGTGATAAGGACGGGGGGCTACACCTTC. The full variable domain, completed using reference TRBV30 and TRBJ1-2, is SQTIHQWPATLVQPVGSPLSLECTVEGTSNPNLYWYRQAAGRGLQLLFYSVGIGQISSEVPQNLSASRPQDRQFILSSKKLLLSDSGFYLCAWSVIRTGGYTFGSGTRLTVV.